This T cell receptor beta chain appears in the sequencing data of a study of CD8 T cells in ankylosing spondylitis. This clonotype came up a few times. As yet, its antigen is unknown. In TCRdb, the 5' RACE reads were re-called with MiXCR into one record per CDR3 protein. The table records 500,000 to 650,000 distinct CDR3 sequences, roughly 5% of them present only once. Per germline, CDR1 MNHEY and CDR2 SMNVEV (reference sequence). V lost 5 bases, J lost 4 bases, and 12 bases stayed unmatched. This CDR3 contains 18 residues. Study-level points and caveats: Characteristic of ankylosing spondylitis blood, it appeared, was a TCR beta motif comprising several highly homologous variants. The authors reported significant enrichment of disease-linked clones in matched ankylosing spondylitis synovial fluid.

Material: blood, either unsorted or a sorted T cell fraction (not recorded which). J is TRBJ2-1 and V is TRBV27; TRBD2 matches 12 bases. This receptor was identified in a male donor with ankylosing spondylitis. CDR3 amino acids: CASSITSGGHSSYNEQFF. Written as DNA, the CDR3 is TGTGCCAGCAGTATCACTAGCGGGGGGCACTCTTCATACAATGAGCAGTTCTTC.